The clone carrying this T cell receptor (beta chain) showed up just a few times. No antigen is known for it. The CDR3 has 13 residues. In germline, CDR1 is SGHDT, CDR2 YYEEEE. The V end lost 1 base, the J end lost 2 bases, and 7 bases lay between the germline ends. A second PCR, run for roughly 7 to 11 cycles, used a sample-barcoded 5' primer plus a J-beta primer mix. In TCRdb, the 5' RACE reads were re-called with MiXCR into one record per CDR3 protein. The repertoire includes around 940,000 distinct CDR3 sequences, roughly half of them detected once, and 20% to 25% sits in the top ten. These data come from a study of blood T cells in healthy people across ages. Whole-study results and caveats: Significant beta diversity loss was already apparent by age approximately 38, declining roughly linearly. It was the long-lived donors that had more naive CD4+ cells and higher diversity than aged donors.

The receptor was isolated from an older woman in good health. This rearrangement joins TRBV5-6 to TRBJ2-7; D is unresolved. Sequenced sample: blood. In nucleotides, the CDR3 is TGTGCCAGCAGCTTGAGTTTTCCCTACGAGCAGTACTTC. Its translation is CASSLSFPYEQYF.